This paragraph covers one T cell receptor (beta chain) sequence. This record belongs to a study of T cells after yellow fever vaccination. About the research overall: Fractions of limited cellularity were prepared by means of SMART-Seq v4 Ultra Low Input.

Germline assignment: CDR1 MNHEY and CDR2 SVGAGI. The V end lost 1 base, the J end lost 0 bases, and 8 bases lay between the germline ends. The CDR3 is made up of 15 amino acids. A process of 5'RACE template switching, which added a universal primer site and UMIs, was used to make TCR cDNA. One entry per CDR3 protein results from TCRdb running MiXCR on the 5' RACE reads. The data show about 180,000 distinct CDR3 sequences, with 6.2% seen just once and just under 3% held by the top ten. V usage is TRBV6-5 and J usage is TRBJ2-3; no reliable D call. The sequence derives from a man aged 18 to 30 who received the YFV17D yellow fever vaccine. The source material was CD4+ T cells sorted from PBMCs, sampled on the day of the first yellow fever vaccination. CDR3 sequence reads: CASSYYATSTDTQYF. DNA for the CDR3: TGTGCCAGCAGTTACTACGCCACTAGCACAGATACGCAGTATTTT.